This T cell receptor beta chain was retrieved from a study of PD-1 blockade in mismatch repair-deficient tumors. Mismatch repair deficiency was confirmed in all patients, by PCR or immunohistochemistry. This clone occurred once. What it binds is unknown. This CDR3 is 15 amino acids long. The germline V gene has CDR1 MNHEY and CDR2 SVGAGI. V lost 0 bases, J lost 2 bases, and 8 bases lay in between. Method: immunoSEQ multiplex PCR; TCRdb's copy keeps in-frame clones and lacks some. This table has some 120,000 clones, roughly 90% appearing once. Study results and caveats: Tumor-resident clones, often undetectable pretreatment in blood, expanded then contracted after pembrolizumab.

The chain employs TRBV6-5 and TRBJ1-5; D perhaps matches TRBD1 (5 bases). Here the sequenced sample was peripheral blood, taken roughly 67 weeks after starting pembrolizumab. The sequence was obtained from an adult with mismatch repair-deficient cancer. CDR3 in DNA: TGTGCCAGCAGTTACTCTGGGGGGGGCAATCAGCCCCAGCATTTT. Translating it yields CASSYSGGGNQPQHF.